This T cell receptor beta chain emerged from a study of OX40 agonist ivuxolimab in advanced cancers. Study as a whole: Prior therapy, whether anti-PD-1, anti-PD-L1 or anti-CTLA-4, was allowed, and about 40% had some. Overall study findings and caveats: Among the lowest levels of clonal expansion were found in partial responders at 0.1-3.0 mg/kg. Relative to CD4+ cells, CD8+ T cells on average had more expanded clones.

Method: immunoSEQ multiplex PCR; TCRdb's copy keeps in-frame clones and lacks some. The repertoire has around 90,000 clones, over 75% of them found once; the top ten carry about 4.7%. The length of the CDR3 is 13 residues. CDR1 and CDR2 (germline): SNHLY, FYNNEI. V lost 5 bases to trimming and J lost 6 bases; unmatched junction nucleotides: 5. A remark on this clone: Its cognate antigen is unknown.

The sequence derives from an adult with an advanced solid tumor such as melanoma, head and neck, liver or kidney cancer. The sample consisted of CD4+ or CD8+ T cells sorted from blood, taken in a trial of the OX40 agonist ivuxolimab. The J gene is TRBJ1-1, the V gene TRBV2; the match to TRBD1 covers 8 bases. The CDR3 loop reads CASSYRGGAEAFF. CDR3 sequence (DNA): TGTGCCAGCAGTTACAGGGGGGGCGCTGAAGCTTTCTTT.